This T cell receptor beta chain was documented in a study of cytomegalovirus exposure and HLA in healthy donors. Clones were sequenced by immunoSEQ multiplex PCR, and TCRdb holds only the in-frame ones, with some missing. The table lists 130,000 to 150,000 clones, roughly 90% of them singletons. Germline lookup yields CDR1 SGHTA and CDR2 FQGNSA. V was clipped by 5 bases and J by 4 bases, with 14 bases between them. This CDR3 region has 14 residues. The sequence was obtained from a man between 18 and 29 years old in good health and CMV-seropositive. The sample comprised PBMCs. The chain links TRBV7-2 to TRBJ1-2, with D tentatively TRBD1 (5 bases). This chain's CDR3 is CASSPPGLGYGYTF. In DNA form, the CDR3 reads TGTGCCAGCAGCCCACCGGGACTTGGCTATGGCTACACCTTC.